This T cell receptor beta chain was recovered during a study of shared clonotypes between healthy human individuals. General study results and limits: Four donors had 4% to 5% of their naive CD4 clonotypes in common. The represented genetic and exposure-history diversity was limited by the small number of donors. Sample collection involved blood only; tissue repertoires are likely different.

The CDR3 spans 14 residues. The V gene lost 4 bases and the J gene lost 0 bases, with 8 bases spanning the gap. Germline values: CDR1 LGHNA, CDR2 YSLEER. A note on this clone: Its target is unknown.

Assay: immunoSEQ multiplex PCR; the TCRdb copy retains only in-frame clones and omits some. The table shows some 2.1 million clones, with approximately 92% occurring only once. CD8 cells classed as naive were CD45RO-negative and positively selected for CCR7, excluding terminally differentiated effector memory CD45RA+ cells. Input material: naive CD8+ T cells from PBMCs. This chain links TRBV4-3 with TRBJ2-3; the D gene is possibly TRBD2 (6 bases). The source is a man aged 18-30 years in good health. Some clones in this sample may be carry-over from other donors' samples. CDR3 in amino acids: CASSPSASTDTQYF. The CDR3 DNA sequence: TGCGCCAGCAGCCCTAGCGCTAGCACAGATACGCAGTATTTT.